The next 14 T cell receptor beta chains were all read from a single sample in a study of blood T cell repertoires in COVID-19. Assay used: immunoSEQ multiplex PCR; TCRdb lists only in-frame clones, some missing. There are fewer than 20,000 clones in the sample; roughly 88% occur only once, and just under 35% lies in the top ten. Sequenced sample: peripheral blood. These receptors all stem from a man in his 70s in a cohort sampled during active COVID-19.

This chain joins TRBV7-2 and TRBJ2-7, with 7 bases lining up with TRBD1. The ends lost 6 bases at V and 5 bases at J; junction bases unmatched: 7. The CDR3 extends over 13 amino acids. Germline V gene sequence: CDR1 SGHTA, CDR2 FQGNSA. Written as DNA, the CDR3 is TGTGCCAGCAGTCCAGACAGGGCAAACGAGCAGTACTTC. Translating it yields CASSPDRANEQYF.

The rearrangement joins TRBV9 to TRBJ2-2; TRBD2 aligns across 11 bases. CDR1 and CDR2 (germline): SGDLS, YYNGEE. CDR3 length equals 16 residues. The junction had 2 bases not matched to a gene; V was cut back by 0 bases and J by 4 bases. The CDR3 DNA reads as TGTGCCAGCAGCGTAGATCTAGCGGGAGGCACCGGGGAGCTGTTTTTT. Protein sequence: CASSVDLAGGTGELFF.

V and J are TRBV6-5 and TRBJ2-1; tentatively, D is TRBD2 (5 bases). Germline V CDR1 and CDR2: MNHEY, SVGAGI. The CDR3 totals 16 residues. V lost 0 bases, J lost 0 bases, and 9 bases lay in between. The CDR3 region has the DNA TGTGCCAGCAGTTACTCGATTGGGAGCTCCTACAATGAGCAGTTCTTC. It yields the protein CASSYSIGSSYNEQFF.

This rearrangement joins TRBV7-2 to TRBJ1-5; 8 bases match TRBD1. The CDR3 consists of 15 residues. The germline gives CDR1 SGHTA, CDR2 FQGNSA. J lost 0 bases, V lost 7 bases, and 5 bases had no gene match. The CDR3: CASTGTGYSNQPQHF. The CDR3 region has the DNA TGTGCCAGCACCGGGACAGGATATAGCAATCAGCCCCAGCATTTT.

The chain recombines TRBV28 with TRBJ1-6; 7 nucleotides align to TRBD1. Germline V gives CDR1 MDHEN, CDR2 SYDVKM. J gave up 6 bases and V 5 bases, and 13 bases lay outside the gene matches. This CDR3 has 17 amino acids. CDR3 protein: CASSAYRGGIGNSPLHF. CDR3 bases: TGTGCCAGCAGTGCCTACAGGGGTGGAATAGGTAATTCACCCCTCCACTTT.

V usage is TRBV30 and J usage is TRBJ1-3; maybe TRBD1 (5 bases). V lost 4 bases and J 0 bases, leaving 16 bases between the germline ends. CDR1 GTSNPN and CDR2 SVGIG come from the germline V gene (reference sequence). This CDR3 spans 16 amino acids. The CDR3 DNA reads TGTGCCTGGACTCCCGACAGATTATACTCTGGAAACACCATATATTTT. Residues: CAWTPDRLYSGNTIYF.

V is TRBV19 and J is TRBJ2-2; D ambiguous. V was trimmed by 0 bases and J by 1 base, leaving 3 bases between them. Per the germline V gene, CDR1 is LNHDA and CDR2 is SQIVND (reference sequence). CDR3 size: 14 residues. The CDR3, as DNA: TGTGCCAGTAGTATAGACGGGAACACCGGGGAGCTGTTTTTT. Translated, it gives CASSIDGNTGELFF.

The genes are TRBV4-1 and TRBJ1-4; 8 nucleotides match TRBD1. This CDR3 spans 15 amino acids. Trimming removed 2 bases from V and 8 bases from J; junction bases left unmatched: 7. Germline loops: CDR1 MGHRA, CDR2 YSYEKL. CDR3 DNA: TGCGCCAGCAGCCAATTCGGGCAGGGGGCCGAAAAACTGTTTTTT. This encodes CASSQFGQGAEKLFF.

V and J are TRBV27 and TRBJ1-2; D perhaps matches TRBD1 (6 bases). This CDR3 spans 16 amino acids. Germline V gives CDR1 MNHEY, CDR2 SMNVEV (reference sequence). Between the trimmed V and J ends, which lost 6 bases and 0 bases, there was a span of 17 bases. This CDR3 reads CASRPWGQLSNYGYTF. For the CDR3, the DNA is TGTGCCAGCAGGCCGTGGGGACAACTTTCTAACTATGGCTACACCTTC.

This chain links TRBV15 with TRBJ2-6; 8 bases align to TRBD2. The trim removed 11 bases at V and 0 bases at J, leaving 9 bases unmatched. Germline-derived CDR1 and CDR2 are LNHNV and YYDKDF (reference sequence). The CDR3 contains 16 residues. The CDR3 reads CASAGGADSGANVLTF. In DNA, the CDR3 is TGTGCCTCCGCCGGGGGGGCCGACTCTGGGGCCAACGTCCTGACTTTC.

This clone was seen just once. The CDR3 nucleotides read TGTGCCAGTAGTATAGATCTGGGCGGGAGAACGAACAATGAGCAGTTCTTC. Its translation: CASSIDLGGRTNNEQFF. This chain uses TRBV19 with TRBJ2-1; 7 bases are a match to TRBD2. The germline V gene encodes CDR1 LNHDA and CDR2 SQIVND (reference sequence). Trimming removed 0 bases from V and 5 bases from J; junction bases left unmatched: 10. CDR3 size: 17 residues. Combining the CDR3 with reference TRBV19 and TRBJ2-1 gives the whole variable domain DGGITQSPKYLFRKEGQNVTLSCEQNLNHDAMYWYRQDPGQGLRLIYYSQIVNDFQKGDIAEGYSVSREKKESFPLTVTSAQKNPTAFYLCASSIDLGGRTNNEQFFGPGTRLTVL.

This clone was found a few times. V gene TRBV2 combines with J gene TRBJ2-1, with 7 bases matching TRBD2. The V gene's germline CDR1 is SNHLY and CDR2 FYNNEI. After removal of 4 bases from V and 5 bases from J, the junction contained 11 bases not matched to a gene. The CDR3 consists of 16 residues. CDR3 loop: CASSGGRGRGNNEQFF. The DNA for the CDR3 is TGTGCCAGCAGTGGAGGTCGCGGGAGAGGCAACAATGAGCAGTTCTTC.

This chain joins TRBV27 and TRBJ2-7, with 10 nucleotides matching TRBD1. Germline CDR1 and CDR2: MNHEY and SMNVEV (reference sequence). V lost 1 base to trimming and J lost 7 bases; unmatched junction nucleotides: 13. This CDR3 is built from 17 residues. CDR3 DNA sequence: TGTGCCAGCAGTTTATTCCCCCGGGACAGGGGAGGTAGGGAGCAGTACTTC. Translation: CASSLFPRDRGGREQYF.

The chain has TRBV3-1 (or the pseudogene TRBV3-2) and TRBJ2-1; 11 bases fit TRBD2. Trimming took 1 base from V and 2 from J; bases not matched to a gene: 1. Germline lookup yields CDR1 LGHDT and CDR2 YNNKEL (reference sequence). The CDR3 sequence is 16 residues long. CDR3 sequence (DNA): TGTGCCAGCAGCCAAGGACTAGCGGGGACCTACAATGAGCAGTTCTTC. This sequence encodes CASSQGLAGTYNEQFF.